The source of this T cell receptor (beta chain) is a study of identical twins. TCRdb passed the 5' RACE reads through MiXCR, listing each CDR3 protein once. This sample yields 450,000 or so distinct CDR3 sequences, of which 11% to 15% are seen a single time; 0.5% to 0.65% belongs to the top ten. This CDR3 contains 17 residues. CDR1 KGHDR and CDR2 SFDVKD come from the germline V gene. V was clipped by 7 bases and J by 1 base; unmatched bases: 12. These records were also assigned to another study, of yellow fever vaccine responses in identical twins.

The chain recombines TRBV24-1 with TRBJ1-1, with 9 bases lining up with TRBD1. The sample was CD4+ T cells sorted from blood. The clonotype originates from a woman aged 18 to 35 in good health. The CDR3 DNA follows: TGTGCCACCAGAGTTGATAAGGACAGGGGAGCGAACACTGAAGCTTTCTTT. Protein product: CATRVDKDRGANTEAFF.